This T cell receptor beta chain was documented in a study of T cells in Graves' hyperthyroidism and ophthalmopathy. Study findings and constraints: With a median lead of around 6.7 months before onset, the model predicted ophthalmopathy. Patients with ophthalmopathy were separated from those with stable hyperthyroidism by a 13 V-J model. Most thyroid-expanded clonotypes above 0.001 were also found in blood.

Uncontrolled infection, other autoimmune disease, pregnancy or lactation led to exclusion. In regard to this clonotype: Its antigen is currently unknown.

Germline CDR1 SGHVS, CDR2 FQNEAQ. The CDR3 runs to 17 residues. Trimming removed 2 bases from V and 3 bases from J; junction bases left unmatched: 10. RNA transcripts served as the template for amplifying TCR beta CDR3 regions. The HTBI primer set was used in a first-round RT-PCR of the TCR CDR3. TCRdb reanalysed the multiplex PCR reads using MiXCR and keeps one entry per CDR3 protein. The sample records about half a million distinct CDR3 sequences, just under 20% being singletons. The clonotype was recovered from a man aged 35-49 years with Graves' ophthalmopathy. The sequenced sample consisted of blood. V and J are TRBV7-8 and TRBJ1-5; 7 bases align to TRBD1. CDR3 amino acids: CASSLQGGTTINQPQHF. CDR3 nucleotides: TGTGCCAGCAGCTTACAGGGGGGAACCACTATCAATCAGCCCCAGCATTTT.